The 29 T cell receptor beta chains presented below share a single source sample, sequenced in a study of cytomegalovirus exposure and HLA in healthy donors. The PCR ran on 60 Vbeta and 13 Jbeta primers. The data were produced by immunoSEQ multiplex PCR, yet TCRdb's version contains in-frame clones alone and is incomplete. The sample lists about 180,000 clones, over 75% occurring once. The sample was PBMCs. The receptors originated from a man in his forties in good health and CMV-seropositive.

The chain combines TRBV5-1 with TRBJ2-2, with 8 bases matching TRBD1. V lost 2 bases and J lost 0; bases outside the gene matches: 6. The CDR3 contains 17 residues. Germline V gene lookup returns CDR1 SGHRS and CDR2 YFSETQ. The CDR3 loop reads CASSLAGGGTNTGELFF. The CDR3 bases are TGCGCCAGCAGCTTAGCAGGGGGCGGAACGAACACCGGGGAGCTGTTTTTT.

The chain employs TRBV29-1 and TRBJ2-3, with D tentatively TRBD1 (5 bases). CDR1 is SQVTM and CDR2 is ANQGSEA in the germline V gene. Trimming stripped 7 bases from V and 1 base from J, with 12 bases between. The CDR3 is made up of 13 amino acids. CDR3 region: CSADSRGTDTQYF. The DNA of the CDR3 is TGCAGCGCTGACTCCAGGGGCACAGATACGCAGTATTTT.

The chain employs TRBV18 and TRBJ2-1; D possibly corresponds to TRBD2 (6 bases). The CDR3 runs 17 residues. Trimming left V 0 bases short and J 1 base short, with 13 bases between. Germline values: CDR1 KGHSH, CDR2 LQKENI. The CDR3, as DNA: TGTGCCAGCTCACCACCTCCGGGAGTGGGGTCCTACAATGAGCAGTTCTTC. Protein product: CASSPPPGVGSYNEQFF. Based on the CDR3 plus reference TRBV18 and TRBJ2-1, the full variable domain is NAGVMQNPRHLVRRRGQEARLRCSPMKGHSHVYWYRQLPEEGLKFMVYLQKENIIDESGMPKERFSAEFPKEGPSILRIQQVVRGDSAAYFCASSPPPGVGSYNEQFFGPGTRLTVL.

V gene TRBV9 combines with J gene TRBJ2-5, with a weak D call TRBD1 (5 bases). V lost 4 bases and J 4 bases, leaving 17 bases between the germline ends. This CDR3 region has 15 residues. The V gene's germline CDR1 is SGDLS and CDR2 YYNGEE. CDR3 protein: CASSLGQGQRETQYF. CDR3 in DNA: TGTGCCAGCAGCCTCGGTCAGGGTCAGAGAGAGACCCAGTACTTC.

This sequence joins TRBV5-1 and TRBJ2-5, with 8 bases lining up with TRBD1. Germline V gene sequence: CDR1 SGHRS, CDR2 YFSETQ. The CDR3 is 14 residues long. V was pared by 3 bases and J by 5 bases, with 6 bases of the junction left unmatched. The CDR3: CASSSRTGPETQYF. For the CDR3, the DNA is TGCGCCAGCAGCTCCCGGACAGGGCCCGAGACCCAGTACTTC. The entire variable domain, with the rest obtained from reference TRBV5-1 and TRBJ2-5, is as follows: KAGVTQTPRYLIKTRGQQVTLSCSPISGHRSVSWYQQTPGQGLQFLFEYFSETQRNKGNFPGRFSGRQFSNSRSEMNVSTLELGDSALYLCASSSRTGPETQYFGPGTRLLVL.

The chain's CDR3 is CASSDGQPYSNQPQHF. CDR3 in DNA: TGTGCCAGCTCAGACGGACAGCCGTATAGCAATCAGCCCCAGCATTTT. This chain connects TRBV18 to TRBJ1-5; TRBD1 might be the D (6 bases). The V end was cut by 5 bases, the J end by 0 bases, with 14 bases between. Germline-derived CDR1 and CDR2 are KGHSH and LQKENI. There are 16 residues in the CDR3.

The CDR3 loop is CATRLAGAHEQYF. CDR3 nucleotide sequence: TGTGCCACCCGACTAGCGGGAGCGCACGAGCAGTACTTC. V gene TRBV6-1 combines with J gene TRBJ2-7, with 12 bases matching TRBD2. The ends lost 10 bases at V and 5 bases at J; junction bases unmatched: 6. The CDR3 sequence is 13 residues long. Germline CDR1 reads MNHNS; CDR2 reads SASEGT.

DNA of the CDR3: TGTGCCAGCAGCTTAGAAGATACCAGGTTGACCCAGTACTTC. Protein: CASSLEDTRLTQYF. The chain combines TRBV11-2 with TRBJ2-5; D gene ambiguous. This CDR3 has 14 amino acids. The germline V gene has CDR1 SGHAT and CDR2 FQNNGV. Trimming took off 0 bases at V and 7 bases at J, with 12 bases between the two ends.

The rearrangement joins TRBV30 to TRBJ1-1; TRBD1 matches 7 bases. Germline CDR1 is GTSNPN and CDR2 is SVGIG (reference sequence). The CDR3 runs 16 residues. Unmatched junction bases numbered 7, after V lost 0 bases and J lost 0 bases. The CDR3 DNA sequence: TGTGCCTGGAGTGTACGTTGGGACAGCATGAACACTGAAGCTTTCTTT. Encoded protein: CAWSVRWDSMNTEAFF.

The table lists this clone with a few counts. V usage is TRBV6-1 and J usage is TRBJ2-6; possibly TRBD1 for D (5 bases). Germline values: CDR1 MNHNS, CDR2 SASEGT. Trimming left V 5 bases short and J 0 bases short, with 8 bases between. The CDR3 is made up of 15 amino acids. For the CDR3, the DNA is TGTGCCAGCAGTCGACAGTCCTCTGGGGCCAACGTCCTGACTTTC. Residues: CASSRQSSGANVLTF.

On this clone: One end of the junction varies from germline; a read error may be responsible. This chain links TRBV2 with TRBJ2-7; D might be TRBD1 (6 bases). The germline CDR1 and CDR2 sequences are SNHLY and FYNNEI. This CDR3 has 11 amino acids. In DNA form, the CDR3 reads TGTGCCAGCAGTCTAAGACAGGTCTCGGACTTC. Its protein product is CASSLRQVSDF.

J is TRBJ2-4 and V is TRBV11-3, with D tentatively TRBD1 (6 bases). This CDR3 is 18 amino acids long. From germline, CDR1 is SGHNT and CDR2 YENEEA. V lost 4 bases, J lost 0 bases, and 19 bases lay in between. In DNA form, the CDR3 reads TGTGCCAGCAGCTCTACCCTCACCAGACAGGTAGCCAAAAACATTCAGTACTTC. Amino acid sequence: CASSSTLTRQVAKNIQYF.

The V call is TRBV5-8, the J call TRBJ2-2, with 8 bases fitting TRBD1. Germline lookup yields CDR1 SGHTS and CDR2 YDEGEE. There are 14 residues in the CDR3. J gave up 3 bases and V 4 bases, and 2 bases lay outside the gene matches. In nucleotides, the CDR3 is TGTGCCAGCAGCCGGGGACAGGACACCGGGGAGCTGTTTTTT. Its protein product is CASSRGQDTGELFF.

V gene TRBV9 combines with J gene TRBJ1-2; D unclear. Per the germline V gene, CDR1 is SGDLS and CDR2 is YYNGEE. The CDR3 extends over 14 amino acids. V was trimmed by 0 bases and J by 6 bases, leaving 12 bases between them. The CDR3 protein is CASSVGEAIDGYTF. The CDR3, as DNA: TGTGCCAGCAGCGTAGGAGAGGCTATTGATGGCTACACCTTC. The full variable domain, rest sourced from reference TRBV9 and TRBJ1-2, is DSGVTQTPKHLITATGQRVTLRCSPRSGDLSVYWYQQSLDQGLQFLIQYYNGEERAKGNILERFSAQQFPDLHSELNLSSLELGDSALYFCASSVGEAIDGYTFGSGTRLTVV.

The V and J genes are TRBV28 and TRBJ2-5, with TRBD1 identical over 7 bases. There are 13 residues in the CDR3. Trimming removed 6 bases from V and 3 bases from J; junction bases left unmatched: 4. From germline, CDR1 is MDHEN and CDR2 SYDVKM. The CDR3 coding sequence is TGTGCCAGCAGATTAGGACAGGAAGAGACCCAGTACTTC. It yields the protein CASRLGQEETQYF.

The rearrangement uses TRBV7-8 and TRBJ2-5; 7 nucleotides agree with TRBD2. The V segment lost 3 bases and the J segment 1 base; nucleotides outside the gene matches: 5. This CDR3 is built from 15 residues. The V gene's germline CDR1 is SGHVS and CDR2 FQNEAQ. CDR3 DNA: TGTGCCAGCAGCTTCGGCGGGACTATCCAAGAGACCCAGTACTTC. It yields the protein CASSFGGTIQETQYF.

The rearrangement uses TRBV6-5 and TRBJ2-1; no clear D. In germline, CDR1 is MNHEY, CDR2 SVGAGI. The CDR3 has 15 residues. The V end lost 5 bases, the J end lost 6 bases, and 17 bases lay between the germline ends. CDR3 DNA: TGTGCCAGCAGTCGTAGCCGACCCACGGTCAATGAGCAGTTCTTC. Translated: CASSRSRPTVNEQFF.

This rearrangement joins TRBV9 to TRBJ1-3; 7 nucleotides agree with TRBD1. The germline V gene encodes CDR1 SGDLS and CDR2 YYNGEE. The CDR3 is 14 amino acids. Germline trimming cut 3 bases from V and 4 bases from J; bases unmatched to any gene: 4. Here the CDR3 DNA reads TGTGCCAGCAGCGGTCGACAGGGAGGAAACACCATATATTTT. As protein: CASSGRQGGNTIYF.

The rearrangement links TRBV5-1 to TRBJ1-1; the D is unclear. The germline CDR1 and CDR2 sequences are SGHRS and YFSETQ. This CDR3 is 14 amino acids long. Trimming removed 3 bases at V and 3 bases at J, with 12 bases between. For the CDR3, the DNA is TGCGCCAGCAGCTCCAAGGCCGGGGACACTGAAGCTTTCTTT. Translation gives CASSSKAGDTEAFF.

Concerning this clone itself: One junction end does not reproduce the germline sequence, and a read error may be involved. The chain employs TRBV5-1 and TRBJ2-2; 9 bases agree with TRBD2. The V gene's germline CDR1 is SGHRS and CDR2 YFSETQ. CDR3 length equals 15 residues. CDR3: CASILRLAETGELFF. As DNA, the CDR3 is TGCGCCAGCATCTTGCGACTAGCGGAAACCGGGGAGCTGTTTTTT.

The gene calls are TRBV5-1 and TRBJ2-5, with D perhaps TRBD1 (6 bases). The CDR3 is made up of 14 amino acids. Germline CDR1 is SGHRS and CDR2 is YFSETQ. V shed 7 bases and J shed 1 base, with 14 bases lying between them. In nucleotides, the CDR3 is TGCGCCAGCGGCCCACAGGGTAGCCAAGAGACCCAGTACTTC. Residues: CASGPQGSQETQYF.

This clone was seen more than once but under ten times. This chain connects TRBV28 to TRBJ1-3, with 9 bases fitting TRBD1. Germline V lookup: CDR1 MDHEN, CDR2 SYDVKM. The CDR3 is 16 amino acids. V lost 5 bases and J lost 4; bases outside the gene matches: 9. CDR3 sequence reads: CASSTIQGASGNTIYF. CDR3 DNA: TGTGCCAGCAGTACGATACAGGGGGCTTCGGGAAACACCATATATTTT.

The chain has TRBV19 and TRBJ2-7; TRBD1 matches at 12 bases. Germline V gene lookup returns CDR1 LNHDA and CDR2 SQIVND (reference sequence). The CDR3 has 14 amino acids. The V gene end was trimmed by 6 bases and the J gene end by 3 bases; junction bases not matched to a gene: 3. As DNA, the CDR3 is TGTGCCAGTAGGGGACAGGGGGCGATCTACGAGCAGTACTTC. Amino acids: CASRGQGAIYEQYF.

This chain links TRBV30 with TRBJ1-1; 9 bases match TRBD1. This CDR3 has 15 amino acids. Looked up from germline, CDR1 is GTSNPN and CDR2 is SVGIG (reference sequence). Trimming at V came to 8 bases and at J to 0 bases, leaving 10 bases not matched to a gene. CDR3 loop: CASHRGRILNTEAFF. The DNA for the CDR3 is TGTGCCAGTCACAGGGGGCGCATATTGAACACTGAAGCTTTCTTT.

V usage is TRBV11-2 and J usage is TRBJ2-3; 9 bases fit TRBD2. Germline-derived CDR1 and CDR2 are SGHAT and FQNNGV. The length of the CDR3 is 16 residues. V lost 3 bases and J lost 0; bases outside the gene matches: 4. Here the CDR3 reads CASSFVAGVSTDTQYF. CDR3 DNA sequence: TGTGCCAGCAGCTTCGTAGCGGGAGTAAGCACAGATACGCAGTATTTT.

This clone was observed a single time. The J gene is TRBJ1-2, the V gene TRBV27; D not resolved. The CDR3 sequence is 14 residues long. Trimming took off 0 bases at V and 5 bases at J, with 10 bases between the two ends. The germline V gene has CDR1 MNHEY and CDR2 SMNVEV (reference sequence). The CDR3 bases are TGTGCCAGCAGTTTATCGGGCGGGATGTATGGCTACACCTTC. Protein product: CASSLSGGMYGYTF.

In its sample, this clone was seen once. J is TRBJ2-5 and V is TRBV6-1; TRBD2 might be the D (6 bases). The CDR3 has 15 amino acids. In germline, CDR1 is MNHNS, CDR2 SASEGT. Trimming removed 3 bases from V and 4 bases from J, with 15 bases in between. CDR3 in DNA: TGTGCCAGCAGTGAGGGCGGAGGGTCCCCAGAGACCCAGTACTTC. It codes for CASSEGGGSPETQYF.

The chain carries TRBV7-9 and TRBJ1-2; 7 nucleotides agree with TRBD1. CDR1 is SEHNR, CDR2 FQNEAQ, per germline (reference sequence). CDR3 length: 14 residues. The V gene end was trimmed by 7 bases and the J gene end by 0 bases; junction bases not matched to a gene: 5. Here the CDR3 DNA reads TGTGCCAGCATCCGGACAGGTTCTAACTATGGCTACACCTTC. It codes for CASIRTGSNYGYTF. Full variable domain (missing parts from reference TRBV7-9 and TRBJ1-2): DTGVSQNPRHKITKRGQNVTFRCDPISEHNRLYWYRQTLGQGPEFLTYFQNEAQLEKSRLLSDRFSAERPKGSFSTLEIQRTEQGDSAMYLCASIRTGSNYGYTFGSGTRLTVV.

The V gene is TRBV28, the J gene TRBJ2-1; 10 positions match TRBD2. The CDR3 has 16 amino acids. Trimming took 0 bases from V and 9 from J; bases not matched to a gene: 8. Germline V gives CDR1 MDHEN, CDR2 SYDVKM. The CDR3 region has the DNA TGTGCCAGCAGTTTATGGGGTAGCGGGAGGAAGGGTGAGCAGTTCTTC. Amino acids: CASSLWGSGRKGEQFF.